These 29 T cell receptor beta chains came from one sample sequenced in a study of blood T cell repertoires in COVID-19. TCRdb keeps only in-frame clones here, not all; method: immunoSEQ multiplex PCR. In the table there are about 120,000 clones, about 83% of which are singletons. The source material was peripheral blood. Receptors were obtained from a man older than 75 with active or convalescent COVID-19.

V and J are TRBV5-4 and TRBJ2-3; 9 bases map to TRBD2. V lost 4 bases and J lost 3; bases outside the gene matches: 15. Germline V lookup: CDR1 SGHNT, CDR2 YYREEE (reference sequence). This CDR3 region has 18 residues. The chain's CDR3 is CASSVPIAGAGGTDTQYF. CDR3 coding DNA: TGTGCCAGCAGCGTACCCATAGCGGGGGCCGGGGGAACAGATACGCAGTATTTT.

The V gene is TRBV5-6, the J gene TRBJ2-5; tentatively, D is TRBD2 (5 bases). Germline CDR1 SGHDT, CDR2 YYEEEE. The ends were cut back, 2 bases at V and 4 bases at J, with 12 bases in the middle. The CDR3 length is 14 residues. CDR3 residues: CASSFTSLRETQYF. The CDR3 nucleotides are TGTGCCAGCAGCTTTACTAGTTTGCGAGAGACCCAGTACTTC.

CDR3 in DNA: TGTGCCAGCAGTATAGCGGGGAGCTCCGATACGCAGTATTTT. This codes for CASSIAGSSDTQYF. This chain links TRBV6-5 with TRBJ2-3; 8 nucleotides line up with TRBD2. The CDR3 has 14 residues. With V trimmed by 5 bases and J by 6 bases, 7 bases remained unmatched. The germline V gene has CDR1 MNHEY and CDR2 SVGAGI.

The gene calls are TRBV7-2 and TRBJ1-1; the D is unclear. Germline values: CDR1 SGHTA, CDR2 FQGNSA. The CDR3 covers 11 residues. The germline V and J ends were trimmed by 1 base and 8 bases, with 5 bases remaining between them. The CDR3 DNA is TGTGCCAGCAGCTTAGTGACAGAAGCTTTCTTT. Translation gives CASSLVTEAFF.

V and J are TRBV5-4 and TRBJ1-5, with 8 bases identical to TRBD1. The CDR3 spans 17 residues. V lost 0 bases, J lost 5 bases, and 10 bases stayed unmatched. The V gene's germline CDR1 is SGHNT and CDR2 YYREEE (reference sequence). The CDR3 nucleotides read TGTGCCAGCAGCTTGGGGGGGCCAGGGGGCGCGGATCAGCCCCAGCATTTT. Translated: CASSLGGPGGADQPQHF.

The rearrangement uses TRBV28 and TRBJ1-2; 7 bases line up with TRBD1. The CDR3 totals 19 residues. Looked up from germline, CDR1 is MDHEN and CDR2 is SYDVKM. V gave up 5 bases and J gave up 8 bases; unmatched junction bases: 26. This chain's CDR3 is CASSPNDRVVVWDSTGYTF. CDR3 coding DNA: TGTGCCAGCAGTCCAAATGACAGGGTTGTCGTTTGGGATAGCACAGGCTACACCTTC.

The chain is built from TRBV5-6 and TRBJ1-2; no reliable D call. The V and J ends lost 4 bases and 4 bases respectively, with 14 bases between them. The CDR3 is made up of 14 amino acids. CDR1 is SGHDT and CDR2 is YYEEEE in the germline V gene. CDR3 sequence reads: CASSPGGGTYGYTF. The CDR3 DNA follows: TGTGCCAGCAGCCCTGGAGGAGGCACCTATGGCTACACCTTC.

The chain joins TRBV12-5 to TRBJ1-1; TRBD1 is a possible D gene (5 bases). V shed 2 bases and J shed 6 bases, with 10 bases lying between them. Germline lookup yields CDR1 LGHNT and CDR2 FRNRAP. The CDR3 spans 13 residues. The CDR3, as DNA: TGTGCTAGTGGTTTGTTTGGGGGGGCTGAAGCTTTCTTT. Translation gives CASGLFGGAEAFF.

The sample holds one count of this clone. The chain has TRBV5-6 and TRBJ2-1; 11 bases are shared with TRBD1. Per the germline V gene, CDR1 is SGHDT and CDR2 is YYEEEE. The length of the CDR3 is 15 residues. Trimming at V came to 4 bases and at J to 7 bases, leaving 7 bases not matched to a gene. The CDR3 nucleotides are TGTGCCAGCAGCCGTGGACAGGGGGCGCGGAATGAGCAGTTCTTC. It yields the protein CASSRGQGARNEQFF.

Note on this clone: The sample holds other DNA sequences that translate to the same CDR3. The J gene is TRBJ1-1, the V gene TRBV10-3, with D unclear. V lost 10 bases to trimming and J lost 3 bases, with 6 bases between them. The CDR3 spans 10 residues. In germline, CDR1 is ENHRY, CDR2 SYGVKD. The CDR3 region has the DNA TGTGCCAGCGGGGACACTGAAGCTTTCTTT. This codes for CASGDTEAFF.

The gene calls are TRBV6-6 and TRBJ2-7; TRBD1 agrees at 8 bases. The germline V gene has CDR1 MNHNY and CDR2 SVGAGI (reference sequence). V shed 10 bases, J shed 2 bases, and the junction held 4 bases outside the gene matches. This CDR3 is 12 amino acids long. Here the CDR3 reads CATGQGTYEQYF. The CDR3 coding sequence is TGTGCCACCGGACAGGGCACCTACGAGCAGTACTTC.

This sequence joins TRBV10-1 and TRBJ1-5, with TRBD1 as a possible D gene (6 bases). The germline gives CDR1 WNHNN, CDR2 SYGVQD (reference sequence). V lost 4 bases and J lost 5, with 9 bases in between. CDR3 length equals 13 residues. In nucleotides, the CDR3 is TGCGCCAGCAGTGGGGGGCCGGATCAGCCCCAGCATTTT. Translating gives CASSGGPDQPQHF.

In nucleotides, the CDR3 is TGTGCCAGCAGCCCTACAGGGGGGGACACTGAAGCTTTCTTT. Translated, it gives CASSPTGGDTEAFF. The V and J genes are TRBV7-3 and TRBJ1-1; 8 nucleotides agree with TRBD1. This CDR3 contains 14 residues. Germline values: CDR1 SGHTA, CDR2 FQGTGA. V was pared by 5 bases and J by 3 bases, with 5 bases of the junction left unmatched.

In its sample, this clone was seen a few times. As DNA, the CDR3 is TGTGCCAGCAGCTTAAGTTTTGCCACCCAGGGGACCCAGTACTTC. It codes for CASSLSFATQGTQYF. This chain uses TRBV7-2 with TRBJ2-5; tentative D call: TRBD1 (5 bases). The V and J ends lost 2 bases and 7 bases respectively, with 17 bases between them. Germline V gives CDR1 SGHTA, CDR2 FQGNSA. The CDR3 contains 15 residues.

The chain carries TRBV9 and TRBJ2-1; 11 nucleotides match TRBD2. Per germline, CDR1 SGDLS and CDR2 YYNGEE. The CDR3 contains 15 residues. With V trimmed by 0 bases and J by 6 bases, 2 bases remained unmatched. The DNA of the CDR3 is TGTGCCAGCAGCGTAGTAGCGGGGGGGTTCAATGAGCAGTTCTTC. Translated: CASSVVAGGFNEQFF.

The chain is built from TRBV11-2 and TRBJ1-5; D is uncertain. Germline-derived CDR1 and CDR2 are SGHAT and FQNNGV. V lost 3 bases and J lost 2, with 14 bases in between. The CDR3 spans 16 residues. Here the CDR3 reads CASSFQRPRGNQPQHF. CDR3 coding DNA: TGTGCCAGCAGCTTCCAAAGGCCGAGGGGCAATCAGCCCCAGCATTTT.

This rearrangement joins TRBV12-3 or TRBV12-4 to TRBJ2-6; TRBD1 might be the D (7 bases). Trimming removed 6 bases from V and 14 bases from J, with 17 bases in between. The CDR3 is 13 residues long. CDR3 residues: CASRTGDSALLTF. CDR3 sequence (DNA): TGTGCCAGCAGAACAGGGGACTCCGCTCTCCTGACTTTC.

This chain connects TRBV7-7 to TRBJ2-7; 9 bases agree with TRBD1. The trim removed 1 base at V and 7 bases at J, leaving 5 bases unmatched. The germline V gene has CDR1 SSHAT and CDR2 FNYEAQ (reference sequence). The CDR3 is 14 residues long. CDR3 DNA sequence: TGTGCCAGCAGCTTAGGGCCGGGACAGGGAGAGCAGTACTTC. This codes for CASSLGPGQGEQYF. Variable domain in full (rest from reference TRBV7-7 and TRBJ2-7): GAGVSQSPRYKVTKRGQDVTLRCDPISSHATLYWYQQALGQGPEFLTYFNYEAQPDKSGLPSDRFSAERPEGSISTLTIQRTEQRDSAMYRCASSLGPGQGEQYFGPGTRLTVT.

The chain has TRBV19 and TRBJ2-3; unclear D gene. Germline CDR1 and CDR2: LNHDA and SQIVND (reference sequence). With 3 bases removed from V and 2 bases from J, the gap between germline ends came to 9 bases. This CDR3 comprises 14 residues. The DNA of the CDR3 is TGTGCCAGTAGTATGCGGTCAGACACAGATACGCAGTATTTT. Its protein is CASSMRSDTDTQYF.

The chain links TRBV6-6 to TRBJ1-1; D possibly corresponds to TRBD1 (5 bases). CDR1 is MNHNY and CDR2 is SVGAGI in the germline V gene (reference sequence). CDR3 length equals 14 residues. The V end was cut by 0 bases, the J end by 3 bases, with 8 bases between. The CDR3 region has the DNA TGTGCCAGCAGTTACTCCAGGGAAGACACTGAAGCTTTCTTT. Protein: CASSYSREDTEAFF.

V usage is TRBV6-2 or TRBV6-3 and J usage is TRBJ2-6, with TRBD1 identical over 10 bases. This CDR3 has 17 amino acids. After removal of 6 bases from V and 4 bases from J, the junction contained 9 bases not matched to a gene. Germline assignment: CDR1 MNHEY and CDR2 SVGEGT. The CDR3 loop is CASSRDRGLSGANVLTF. The CDR3 nucleotides are TGTGCCAGCAGCCGGGACAGGGGACTTTCAGGGGCCAACGTCCTGACTTTC.

The rearrangement joins TRBV11-3 to TRBJ2-1; TRBD1 agrees at 11 bases. The V and J ends lost 3 bases and 7 bases, in that order; junction bases with no gene match: 5. The CDR3 runs 15 residues. Per germline, CDR1 SGHNT and CDR2 YENEEA. For the CDR3, the DNA is TGTGCCAGCAGCTTCACCGGGACAGGGGGGAATGAGCAGTTCTTC. Translating gives CASSFTGTGGNEQFF.

The chain combines TRBV19 with TRBJ1-5; TRBD1 matches at 7 bases. CDR3 length equals 15 residues. Unmatched junction bases numbered 7, after V lost 8 bases and J lost 0 bases. The germline V gene encodes CDR1 LNHDA and CDR2 SQIVND (reference sequence). Here the CDR3 DNA reads TGTGCCAGTTCGCAGGGGGGTTATAGCAATCAGCCCCAGCATTTT. It is translated as CASSQGGYSNQPQHF.

This clone was picked up one time. This rearrangement joins TRBV10-3 to TRBJ2-7, with TRBD1 matching 7 bases. CDR3 length equals 13 residues. Trimming took 7 bases from V and 5 from J; bases not matched to a gene: 8. The germline CDR1 and CDR2 sequences are ENHRY and SYGVKD. The CDR3 protein is CAITQTGLDEQYF. The CDR3 bases are TGTGCCATCACCCAGACAGGGCTCGACGAGCAGTACTTC.

This clone was observed a single time. This chain uses TRBV19 with TRBJ1-4; D uncertain. The germline V gene encodes CDR1 LNHDA and CDR2 SQIVND (reference sequence). The ends were cut back, 1 base at V and 8 bases at J, with 11 bases in the middle. The CDR3 loop spans 14 amino acids. The CDR3 spells CASSIGDLGEKLFF. CDR3 in DNA: TGTGCCAGTAGTATAGGAGACCTGGGCGAAAAACTGTTTTTT.

J is TRBJ1-4 and V is TRBV9, with D uncertain. V was pared by 4 bases and J by 6 bases, with 13 bases between. Germline V gene lookup returns CDR1 SGDLS and CDR2 YYNGEE. CDR3 length: 14 amino acids. The CDR3 spells CASSPPAGDEKLFF. For the CDR3, the DNA is TGTGCCAGCAGCCCTCCGGCCGGAGATGAAAAACTGTTTTTT.

This clone was found once. The CDR3 DNA is TGTGCCAGCAGCTCCCGGGCTCGGGGCTCTGGAAACACCATATATTTT. This encodes CASSSRARGSGNTIYF. The rearrangement links TRBV7-9 to TRBJ1-3; D is ambiguous. The CDR3 consists of 16 residues. Trimming pared 4 bases from V and 0 bases from J, leaving 13 bases between. Germline V gene sequence: CDR1 SEHNR, CDR2 FQNEAQ (reference sequence).

The chain uses TRBV6-5 and TRBJ1-5; 8 nucleotides align to TRBD1. Germline CDR1 MNHEY, CDR2 SVGAGI. The CDR3 totals 15 residues. The J segment lost 5 bases and the V segment lost 5 bases, leaving 8 bases of the junction unmatched. The CDR3 sequence: CASSPTGTGYQPQHF. The CDR3 region has the DNA TGTGCCAGCAGTCCGACCGGGACAGGATATCAGCCCCAGCATTTT.

This chain connects TRBV11-2 to TRBJ2-3; D uncertain. Germline CDR1 reads SGHAT; CDR2 reads FQNNGV. The ends were cut back, 0 bases at V and 5 bases at J, with 6 bases in the middle. The CDR3 is 13 residues long. Written as DNA, the CDR3 is TGTGCCAGCAGCTTAGATCCAGGAGATACGCAGTATTTT. Translating gives CASSLDPGDTQYF.